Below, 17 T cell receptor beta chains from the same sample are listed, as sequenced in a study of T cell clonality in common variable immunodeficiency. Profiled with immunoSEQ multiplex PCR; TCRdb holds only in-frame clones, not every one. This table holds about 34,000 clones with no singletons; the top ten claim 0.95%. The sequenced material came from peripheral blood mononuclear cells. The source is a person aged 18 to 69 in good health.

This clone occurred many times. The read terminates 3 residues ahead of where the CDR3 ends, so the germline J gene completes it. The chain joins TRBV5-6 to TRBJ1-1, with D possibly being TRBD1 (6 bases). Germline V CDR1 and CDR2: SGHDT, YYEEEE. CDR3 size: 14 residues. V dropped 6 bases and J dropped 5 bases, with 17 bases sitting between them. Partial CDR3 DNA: TGTGCCAGCACCTCCCTTGGGGGCGCGACTGAA. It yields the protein CASTSLGGATE. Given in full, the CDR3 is CASTSLGGATEAFF.

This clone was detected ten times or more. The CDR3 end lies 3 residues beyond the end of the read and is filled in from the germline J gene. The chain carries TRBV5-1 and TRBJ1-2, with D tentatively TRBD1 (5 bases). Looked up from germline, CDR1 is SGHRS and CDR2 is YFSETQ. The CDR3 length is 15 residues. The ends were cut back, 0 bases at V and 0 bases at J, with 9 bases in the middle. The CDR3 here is CASSLGQGANYGYTF. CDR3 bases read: TGCGCCAGCAGCTTGGGTCAGGGAGCTAACTATGGC.

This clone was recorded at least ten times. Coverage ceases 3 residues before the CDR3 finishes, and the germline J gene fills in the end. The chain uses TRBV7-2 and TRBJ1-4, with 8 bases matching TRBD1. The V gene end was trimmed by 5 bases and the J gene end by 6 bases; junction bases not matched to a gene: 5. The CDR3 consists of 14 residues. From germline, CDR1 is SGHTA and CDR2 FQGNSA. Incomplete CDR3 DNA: TGTGCCAGCAGCCCGGACAGGGATGATGAAAAA. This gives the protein CASSPDRDDEK. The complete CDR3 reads CASSPDRDDEKLFF.

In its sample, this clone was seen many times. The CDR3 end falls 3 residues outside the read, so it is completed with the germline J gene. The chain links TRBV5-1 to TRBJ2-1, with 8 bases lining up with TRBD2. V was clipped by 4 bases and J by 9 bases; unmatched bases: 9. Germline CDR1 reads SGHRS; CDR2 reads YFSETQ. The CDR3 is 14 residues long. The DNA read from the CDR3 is TGCGCCAGCAGCCAACGGACTAGCCAGGGTGAG. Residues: CASSQRTSQGE. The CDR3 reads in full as CASSQRTSQGEQFF.

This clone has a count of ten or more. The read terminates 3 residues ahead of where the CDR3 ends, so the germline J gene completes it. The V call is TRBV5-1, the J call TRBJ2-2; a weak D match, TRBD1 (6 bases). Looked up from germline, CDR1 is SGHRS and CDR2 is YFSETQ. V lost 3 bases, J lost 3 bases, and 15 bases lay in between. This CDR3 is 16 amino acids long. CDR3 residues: CASSSDRIYDTGELFF. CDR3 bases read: TGCGCCAGCAGCTCTGACAGGATATACGACACCGGGGAG. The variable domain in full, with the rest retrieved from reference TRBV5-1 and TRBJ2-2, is KAGVTQTPRYLIKTRGQQVTLSCSPISGHRSVSWYQQTPGQGLQFLFEYFSETQRNKGNFPGRFSGRQFSNSRSEMNVSTLELGDSALYLCASSSDRIYDTGELFFGEGSRLTVL.

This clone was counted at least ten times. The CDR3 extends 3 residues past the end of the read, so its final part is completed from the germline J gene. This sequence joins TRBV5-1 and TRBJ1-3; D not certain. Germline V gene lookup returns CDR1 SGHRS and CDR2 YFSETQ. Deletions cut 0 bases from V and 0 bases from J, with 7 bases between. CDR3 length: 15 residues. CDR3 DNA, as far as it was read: TGCGCCAGCAGCTTGGTGTCAGGCTCTGGAAACACC. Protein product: CASSLVSGSGNT. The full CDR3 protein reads CASSLVSGSGNTIYF.

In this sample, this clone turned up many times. CDR3 residues: CASSPRDREAEQFF. Incomplete CDR3 DNA: TGTGCCAGCTCTCCTCGGGACAGGGAAGCTGAG. The chain is built from TRBV18 and TRBJ2-1, with 9 bases matching TRBD1. Read coverage stops 3 residues before the CDR3 terminus; the germline J gene supplies the remainder. The CDR3 runs 14 residues. Germline lookup yields CDR1 KGHSH and CDR2 LQKENI. With 6 bases clipped from V and 9 bases from J, the junction kept 9 bases outside the gene matches.

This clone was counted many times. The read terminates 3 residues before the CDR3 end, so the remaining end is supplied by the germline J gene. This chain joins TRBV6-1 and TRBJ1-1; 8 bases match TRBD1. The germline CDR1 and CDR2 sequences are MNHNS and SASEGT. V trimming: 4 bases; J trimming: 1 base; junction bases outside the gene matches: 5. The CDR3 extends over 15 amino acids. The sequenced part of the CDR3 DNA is TGTGCCAGCAGTGCAGGGGGCGTCGGGAACACTGAA. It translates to CASSAGGVGNTE. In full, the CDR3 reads CASSAGGVGNTEAFF.

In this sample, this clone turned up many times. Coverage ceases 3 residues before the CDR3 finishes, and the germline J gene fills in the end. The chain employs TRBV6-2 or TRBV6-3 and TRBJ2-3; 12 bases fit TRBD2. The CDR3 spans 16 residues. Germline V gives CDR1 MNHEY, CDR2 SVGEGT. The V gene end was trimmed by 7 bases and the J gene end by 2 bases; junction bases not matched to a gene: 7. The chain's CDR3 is CASNSGLAGITDTQYF. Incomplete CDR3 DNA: TGTGCCAGCAACTCCGGACTAGCGGGGATCACAGATACG.

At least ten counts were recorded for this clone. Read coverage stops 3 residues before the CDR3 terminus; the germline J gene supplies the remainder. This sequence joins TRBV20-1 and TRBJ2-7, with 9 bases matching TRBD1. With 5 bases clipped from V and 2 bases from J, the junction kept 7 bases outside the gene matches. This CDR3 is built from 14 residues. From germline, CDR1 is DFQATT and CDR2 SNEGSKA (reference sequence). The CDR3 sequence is CSAGGQGTTYEQYF. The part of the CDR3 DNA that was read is TGCAGTGCTGGAGGACAGGGGACCACCTACGAG.

The CDR3 sequence is CASSPETSGEAFF. The CDR3 DNA, read in part, is TGTGCCAGCTCACCGGAAACTAGCGGAGAA. The chain has TRBV18 and TRBJ1-1; D uncertain. The read finishes 3 residues shy of the CDR3 end, and the germline J gene is used to complete it. The length of the CDR3 is 13 residues. Germline values: CDR1 KGHSH, CDR2 LQKENI.

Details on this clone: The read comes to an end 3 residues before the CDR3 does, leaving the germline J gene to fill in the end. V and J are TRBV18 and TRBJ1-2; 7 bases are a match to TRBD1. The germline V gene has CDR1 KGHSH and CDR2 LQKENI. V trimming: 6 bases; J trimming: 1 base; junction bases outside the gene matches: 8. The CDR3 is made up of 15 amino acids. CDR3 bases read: TGTGCCAGCTCTCAAACCCGGGACAGTAACTATGGC. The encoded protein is CASSQTRDSNYG. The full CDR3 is CASSQTRDSNYGYTF. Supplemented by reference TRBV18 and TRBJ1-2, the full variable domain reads NAGVMQNPRHLVRRRGQEARLRCSPMKGHSHVYWYRQLPEEGLKFMVYLQKENIIDESGMPKERFSAEFPKEGPSILRIQQVVRGDSAAYFCASSQTRDSNYGYTFGSGTRLTVV.

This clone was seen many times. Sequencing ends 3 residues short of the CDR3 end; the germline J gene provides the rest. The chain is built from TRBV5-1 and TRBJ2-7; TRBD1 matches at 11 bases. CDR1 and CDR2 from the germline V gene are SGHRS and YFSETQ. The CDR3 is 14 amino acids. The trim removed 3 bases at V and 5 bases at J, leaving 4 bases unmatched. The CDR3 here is CASSSGQGANEQYF. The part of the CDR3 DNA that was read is TGCGCCAGCAGCTCAGGACAGGGGGCGAACGAG.

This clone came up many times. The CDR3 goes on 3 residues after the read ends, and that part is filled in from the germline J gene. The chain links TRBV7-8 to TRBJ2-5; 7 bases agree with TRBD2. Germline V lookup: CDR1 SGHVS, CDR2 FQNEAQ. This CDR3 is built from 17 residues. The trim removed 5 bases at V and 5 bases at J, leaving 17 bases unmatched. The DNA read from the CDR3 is TGTGCCAGCAGCCTTTTCAGGGAGGGAGGCCCCGAGGAGACC. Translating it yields CASSLFREGGPEET. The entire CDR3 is CASSLFREGGPEETQYF.

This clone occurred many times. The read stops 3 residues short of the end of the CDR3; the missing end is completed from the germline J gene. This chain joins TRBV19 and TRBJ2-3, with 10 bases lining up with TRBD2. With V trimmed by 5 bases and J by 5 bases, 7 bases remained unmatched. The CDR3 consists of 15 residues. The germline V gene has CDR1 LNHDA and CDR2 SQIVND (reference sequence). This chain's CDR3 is CASSVLAGVGDTQYF. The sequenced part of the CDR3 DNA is TGTGCCAGTAGTGTCCTAGCGGGAGTTGGAGATACG.

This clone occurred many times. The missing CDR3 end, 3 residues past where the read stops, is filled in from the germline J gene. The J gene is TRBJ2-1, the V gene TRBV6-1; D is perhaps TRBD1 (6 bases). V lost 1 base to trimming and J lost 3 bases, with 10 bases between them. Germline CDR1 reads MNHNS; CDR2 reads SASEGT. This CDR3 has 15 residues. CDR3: CASSEEVGGYNEQFF. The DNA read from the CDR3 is TGTGCCAGCAGTGAAGAGGTAGGGGGCTACAATGAG.

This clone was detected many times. The CDR3 bases that were read are TGTGCCAGTAGTAGCACGCAGGGGTCTCTCTATGGC. Protein sequence: CASSSTQGSLYG. The complete CDR3 reads CASSSTQGSLYGYTF. This chain connects TRBV19 to TRBJ1-2; D possibly corresponds to TRBD1 (6 bases). The read stops 3 residues short of the end of the CDR3; the missing end is completed from the germline J gene. The V gene's germline CDR1 is LNHDA and CDR2 SQIVND (reference sequence). With 4 bases removed from V and 4 bases from J, the gap between germline ends came to 16 bases. The CDR3 is 15 amino acids. The full variable domain, completed using reference TRBV19 and TRBJ1-2, is DGGITQSPKYLFRKEGQNVTLSCEQNLNHDAMYWYRQDPGQGLRLIYYSQIVNDFQKGDIAEGYSVSREKKESFPLTVTSAQKNPTAFYLCASSSTQGSLYGYTFGSGTRLTVV.